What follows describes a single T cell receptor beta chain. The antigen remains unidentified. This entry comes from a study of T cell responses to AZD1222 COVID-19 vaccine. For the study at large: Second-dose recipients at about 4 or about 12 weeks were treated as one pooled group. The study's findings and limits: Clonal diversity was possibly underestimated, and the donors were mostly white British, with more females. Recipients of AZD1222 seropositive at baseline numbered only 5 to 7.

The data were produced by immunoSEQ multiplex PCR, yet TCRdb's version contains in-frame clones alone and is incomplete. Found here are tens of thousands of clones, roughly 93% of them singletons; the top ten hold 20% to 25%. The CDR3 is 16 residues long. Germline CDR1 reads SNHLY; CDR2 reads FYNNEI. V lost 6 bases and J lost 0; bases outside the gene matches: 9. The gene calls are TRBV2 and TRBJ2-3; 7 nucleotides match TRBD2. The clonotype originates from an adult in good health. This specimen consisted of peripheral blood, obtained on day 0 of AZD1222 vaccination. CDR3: CASRPWASGSTDTQYF. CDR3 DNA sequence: TGTGCCAGCAGACCATGGGCTAGCGGAAGCACAGATACGCAGTATTTT.